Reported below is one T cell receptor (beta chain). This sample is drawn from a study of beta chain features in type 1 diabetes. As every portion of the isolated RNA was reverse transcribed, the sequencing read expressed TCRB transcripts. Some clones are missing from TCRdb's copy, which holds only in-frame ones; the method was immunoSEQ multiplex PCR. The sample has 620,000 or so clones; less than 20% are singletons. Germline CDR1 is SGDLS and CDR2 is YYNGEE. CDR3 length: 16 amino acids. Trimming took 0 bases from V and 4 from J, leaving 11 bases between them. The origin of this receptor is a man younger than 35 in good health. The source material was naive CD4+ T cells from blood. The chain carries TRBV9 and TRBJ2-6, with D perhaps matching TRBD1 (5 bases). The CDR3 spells CASSVERGSGANVLTF. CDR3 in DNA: TGTGCCAGCAGCGTAGAAAGGGGATCGGGGGCCAACGTCCTGACTTTC.